These T cell receptor beta chains were read from a single sample in a study of shared clonotypes between healthy human individuals. Sequencing was performed with immunoSEQ multiplex PCR; in TCRdb, only in-frame clones are kept and a portion is missing. The sample has around 2.1 million clones, 95% seen once. The source material was naive CD4+ T cells sorted from blood. The source of these receptors is a man aged 18-30 years in good health. Both conserved end residues are part of each CDR3. The D gene is left open where the match is weak. Clone size is not always given. Where it is, it says once, few, many or a class for expanded clones.

13	TRBV11-2	TRBJ1-1	.	once	CASSYTGVTEAFF	TGTGCCAGCAGTTATACAGGAGTCACTGAAGCTTTCTTT
17	TRBV5-1	TRBJ2-7	TRBD1	.	CASSLVGVGQGAYEQYF	TGCGCCAGCAGCTTGGTTGGAGTCGGACAGGGTGCCTACGAGCAGTACTTC
13	TRBV4-1	TRBJ1-2	.	few	CASSGQRVYGYTF	TGCGCCAGCAGCGGACAGAGGGTCTATGGCTACACCTTC
15	TRBV19	TRBJ1-6	.	.	CASRALRAIEQPLHF	TGTGCCAGTAGGGCCCTCAGGGCTATAGAACAACCCCTCCACTTT
15	TRBV10-1	TRBJ2-7	TRBD2	.	CASSELALSSYEQYF	TGCGCCAGCAGTGAACTAGCGCTCAGCTCCTACGAGCAGTACTTC
16	TRBV28	TRBJ2-1	TRBD2	.	CASSLVLAEAYNEQFF	TGTGCCAGCAGTCTGGTACTAGCGGAAGCCTACAATGAGCAGTTCTTC
16	TRBV5-4	TRBJ2-3	TRBD2	few	CASSEGLAGAGDTQYF	TGTGCCAGCAGCGAGGGACTAGCGGGAGCTGGGGATACGCAGTATTTT
13	TRBV30	TRBJ1-5	.	.	CAWSQGTPQPQHF	TGTGCCTGGAGCCAGGGGACGCCCCAGCCCCAGCATTTT
15	TRBV28	TRBJ1-6	TRBD1	.	CASSSSTGMNSPLHF	TGTGCCAGCAGTTCGTCGACAGGGATGAATTCACCCCTCCACTTT
15	TRBV7-9	TRBJ2-2	.	.	CASSSGQGGAGELFF	TGTGCCAGCAGCTCCGGACAGGGAGGGGCCGGGGAGCTGTTTTTT
16	TRBV2	TRBJ2-2	TRBD2	.	CASSVRGGMNTGELFF	TGTGCCAGCAGTGTAAGGGGAGGGATGAACACCGGGGAGCTGTTTTTT
13	TRBV6-5	TRBJ1-1	.	.	CASGKGSNTEAFF	TGTGCCAGCGGTAAGGGGTCTAACACTGAAGCTTTCTTT
13	TRBV7-2	TRBJ2-1	TRBD1	.	CASSLGQGYEQFF	TGTGCCAGCAGCTTAGGACAGGGCTATGAGCAGTTCTTC
12	TRBV18	TRBJ1-2	.	.	CASSPAGYGYTF	TGTGCCAGCTCACCAGCGGGATATGGCTACACCTTC
13	TRBV9	TRBJ2-7	TRBD2	.	CASSASGEYEQYF	TGTGCCAGCAGCGCTAGCGGGGAGTACGAGCAGTACTTC
15	TRBV2	TRBJ1-4	.	once	CASSLGGATNEKLFF	TGTGCCAGCAGCCTTGGGGGGGCAACTAATGAAAAACTGTTTTTT
15	TRBV7-2	TRBJ2-1	TRBD2	.	CASSLLAGVGNEQFF	TGTGCCAGCAGCCTACTAGCGGGAGTTGGGAATGAGCAGTTCTTC
15	TRBV19	TRBJ2-7	.	.	CASSIDEGTVYEQYF	TGTGCCAGTAGTATAGATGAGGGGACGGTCTACGAGCAGTACTTC
13	TRBV6-5	TRBJ1-4	TRBD1	once	CASGGQGPEKLFF	TGTGCCAGCGGCGGACAGGGGCCTGAAAAACTGTTTTTT
16	TRBV4-3	TRBJ2-7	TRBD2	.	CASSQDLLAGGHAQYF	TGCGCCAGCAGCCAAGATCTGTTAGCGGGAGGGCATGCGCAGTACTTC
14	TRBV30	TRBJ2-5	TRBD1	.	CAWGTDRVGETQYF	TGTGCCTGGGGTACAGACAGGGTTGGGGAGACCCAGTACTTC
12	TRBV2	TRBJ2-2	.	.	CASSFYTGELFF	TGTGCCAGCAGTTTCTATACCGGGGAGCTGTTTTTT
14	TRBV27	TRBJ2-7	TRBD1	.	CASRRQGGSYEQYF	TGTGCCAGCAGAAGACAGGGGGGCTCCTACGAGCAGTACTTC
16	TRBV6-4	TRBJ2-2	TRBD2	.	CASSRTSGKNTGELFF	TGTGCCAGCAGTAGGACTAGCGGGAAAAACACCGGGGAGCTGTTTTTT
12	TRBV18	TRBJ1-3	.	.	CASSGSGNTIYF	TGTGCCAGCTCCGGCTCTGGAAACACCATATATTTT
15	TRBV18	TRBJ1-2	TRBD1	.	CASSPAGTVDHGYTF	TGTGCCAGCTCACCGGCCGGGACAGTGGACCATGGCTACACCTTC
14	TRBV5-4	TRBJ1-2	TRBD1	once	CASSLGAGGSGYTF	TGTGCCAGCAGCTTGGGGGCAGGGGGCTCTGGCTACACCTTC
16	TRBV5-4	TRBJ2-7	TRBD1	.	CASSTRQGAPSYEQYF	TGTGCCAGCAGCACCCGACAGGGAGCTCCATCTTACGAGCAGTACTTC
15	TRBV5-1	TRBJ2-1	TRBD1	.	CASSPGQGAGNEQFF	TGCGCCAGCAGCCCGGGACAGGGGGCAGGTAATGAGCAGTTCTTC
14	TRBV6-5	TRBJ1-1	.	.	CASSPGIMNTEAFF	TGTGCCAGCAGCCCGGGGATTATGAACACTGAAGCTTTCTTT
16	TRBV18	TRBJ2-7	.	.	CASSSQGRTLDNEQYF	TGTGCCAGCTCCTCACAGGGCAGGACTTTAGACAACGAGCAGTACTTC
12	TRBV29-1	TRBJ1-1	.	.	CSVSMGGTEAFF	TGCAGCGTTTCGATGGGGGGAACTGAAGCTTTCTTT
13	TRBV18	TRBJ2-5	.	.	CASSPPGLETQYF	TGTGCCAGCTCACCACCGGGCCTCGAGACCCAGTACTTC
16	TRBV11-3	TRBJ2-1	TRBD2	.	CASSRGTLAVNNEQFF	TGTGCCAGCAGCCGGGGGACACTAGCGGTAAACAATGAGCAGTTCTTC
15	TRBV25-1	TRBJ2-5	.	.	CASSVPQGYQETQYF	TGTGCCAGCAGCGTACCTCAGGGGTACCAAGAGACCCAGTACTTC
14	TRBV2	TRBJ1-2	TRBD1	.	CASSVKGAPDGYTF	TGTGCCAGCAGTGTAAAGGGGGCCCCCGATGGCTACACCTTC
16	TRBV7-8	TRBJ1-4	.	.	CASSYPSSATNEKLFF	TGTGCCAGCAGCTACCCGTCATCTGCAACTAATGAAAAACTGTTTTTT